This record looks at one T cell receptor beta chain sequence and its context. Its antigen is unidentified. With a J-beta primer mix and a sample-barcoded 5' primer, a second PCR ran about 6 to 11 cycles. Each CDR3 protein gets one entry after TCRdb re-called the 5' RACE reads with MiXCR. This sample has 1.5 million to 2 million distinct CDR3 sequences, with approximately 28% found just once. This specimen comes from a study of blood T cells in healthy people across ages. The CDR3 runs to 15 residues. V shed 4 bases, J shed 5 bases, and the junction held 7 bases outside the gene matches. Germline V gene lookup returns CDR1 MDHEN and CDR2 SYDVKM. Study-level points and caveats: Diversity was higher, and naive CD4+ cells more numerous, in long-lived donors than in aged donors. TCR beta diversity tracked closely with naive T cell percentage. PBMCs went unsorted, and a conclusive naive versus antigen-experienced comparison was therefore prevented.

Individuals who donated were healthy Caucasians from Russia aged 6 to 90. This sequence joins TRBV28 and TRBJ1-4; 7 bases match TRBD1. The source of this sequence is a woman in her 30s in good health. The sequenced sample was blood. CDR3 loop: CASSSRQGQNEKLFF. CDR3 nucleotide sequence: TGTGCCAGCAGTTCCCGACAGGGCCAGAATGAAAAACTGTTTTTT.